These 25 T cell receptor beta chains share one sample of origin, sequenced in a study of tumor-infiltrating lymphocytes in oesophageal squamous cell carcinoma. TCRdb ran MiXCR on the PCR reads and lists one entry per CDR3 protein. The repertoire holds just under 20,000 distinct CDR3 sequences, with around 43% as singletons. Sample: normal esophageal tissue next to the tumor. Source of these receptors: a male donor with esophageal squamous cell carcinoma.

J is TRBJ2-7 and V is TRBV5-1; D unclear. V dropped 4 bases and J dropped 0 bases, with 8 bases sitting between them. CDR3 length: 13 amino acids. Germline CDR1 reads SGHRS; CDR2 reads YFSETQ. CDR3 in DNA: TGCGCCAGCAGCCGGGCCCACTCCTACGAGCAGTACTTC. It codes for CASSRAHSYEQYF.

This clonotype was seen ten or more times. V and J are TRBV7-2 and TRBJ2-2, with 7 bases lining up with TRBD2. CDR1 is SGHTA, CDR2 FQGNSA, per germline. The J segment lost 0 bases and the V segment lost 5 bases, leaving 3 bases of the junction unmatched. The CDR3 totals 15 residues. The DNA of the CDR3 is TGTGCCAGCAGCCAGCGGGGTTCGAACACCGGGGAGCTGTTTTTT. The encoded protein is CASSQRGSNTGELFF.

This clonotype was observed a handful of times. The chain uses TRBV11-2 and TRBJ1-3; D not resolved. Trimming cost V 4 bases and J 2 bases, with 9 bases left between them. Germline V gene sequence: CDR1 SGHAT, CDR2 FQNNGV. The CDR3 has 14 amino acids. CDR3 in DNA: TGTGCCAGCAGCTCCGCTAGCGCTGGAAACACCATATATTTT. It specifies CASSSASAGNTIYF.

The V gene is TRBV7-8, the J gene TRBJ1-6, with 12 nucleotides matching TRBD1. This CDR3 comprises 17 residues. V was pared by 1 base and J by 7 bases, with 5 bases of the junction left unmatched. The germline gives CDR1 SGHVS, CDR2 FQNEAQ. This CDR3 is CASSLVSGQGANSPLHF. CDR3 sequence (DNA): TGTGCCAGCAGCTTAGTGTCGGGACAGGGGGCAAATTCACCCCTCCACTTT.

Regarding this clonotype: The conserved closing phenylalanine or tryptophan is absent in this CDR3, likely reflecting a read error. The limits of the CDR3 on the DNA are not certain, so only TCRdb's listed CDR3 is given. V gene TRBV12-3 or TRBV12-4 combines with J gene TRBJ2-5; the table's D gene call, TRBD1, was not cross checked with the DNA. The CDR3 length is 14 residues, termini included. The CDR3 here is CASSFLTGGYTFGS.

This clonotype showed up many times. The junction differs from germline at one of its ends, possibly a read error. The CDR3 region has the DNA TGCGCCAGCAGCTTGGGGAGCGGGAGGGCCTCTGTCTTC. Translation: CASSLGSGRASVF. The chain carries TRBV5-1 and TRBJ2-1; 10 bases are shared with TRBD2. This CDR3 contains 13 residues. Germline V gene lookup returns CDR1 SGHRS and CDR2 YFSETQ.

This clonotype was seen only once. The CDR3 DNA is TGTGCCAGCAGTGGGGGGTATCTTGGATACGAGCAGTACTTC. The encoded protein is CASSGGYLGYEQYF. The chain uses TRBV2 and TRBJ2-6, with D possibly being TRBD1 or TRBD2 (5 bases each). The J call may be mistaken, given a closer DNA end match to TRBJ2-7. The CDR3 loop spans 14 amino acids. CDR1 and CDR2 from the germline V gene are SNHLY and FYNNEI.

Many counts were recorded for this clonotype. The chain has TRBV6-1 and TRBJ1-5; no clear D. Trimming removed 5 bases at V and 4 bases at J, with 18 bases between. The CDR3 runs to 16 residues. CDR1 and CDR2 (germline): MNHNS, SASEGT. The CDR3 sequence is CASSFQGPAGNQPQHF. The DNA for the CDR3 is TGTGCCAGCAGTTTTCAAGGACCGGCGGGGAATCAGCCCCAGCATTTT.

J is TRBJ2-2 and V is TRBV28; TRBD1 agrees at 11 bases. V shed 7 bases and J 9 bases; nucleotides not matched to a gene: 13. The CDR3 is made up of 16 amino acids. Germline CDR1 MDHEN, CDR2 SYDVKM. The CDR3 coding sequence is TGTGCCAGCAATTCCCAAGGGACAGGGGGAATGAGGGAGCTGTTTTTT. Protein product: CASNSQGTGGMRELFF.

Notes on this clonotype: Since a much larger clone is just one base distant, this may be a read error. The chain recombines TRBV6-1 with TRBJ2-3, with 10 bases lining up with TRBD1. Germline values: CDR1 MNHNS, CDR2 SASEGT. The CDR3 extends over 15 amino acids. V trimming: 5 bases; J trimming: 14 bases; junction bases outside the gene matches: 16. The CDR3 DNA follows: TGTGCCAGCAGTCACGACAGGGGGCGGACCGGGGAGCTGTATTTT. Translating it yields CASSHDRGRTGELYF.

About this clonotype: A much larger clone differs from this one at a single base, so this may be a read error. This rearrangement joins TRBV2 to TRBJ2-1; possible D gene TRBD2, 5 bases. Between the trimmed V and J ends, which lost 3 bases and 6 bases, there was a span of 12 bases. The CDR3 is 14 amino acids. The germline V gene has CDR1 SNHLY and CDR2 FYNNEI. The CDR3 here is CASSDTTGINEQFF. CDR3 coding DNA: TGTGCCAGCAGTGATACGACGGGAATCAATGAGCAGTTCTTC.

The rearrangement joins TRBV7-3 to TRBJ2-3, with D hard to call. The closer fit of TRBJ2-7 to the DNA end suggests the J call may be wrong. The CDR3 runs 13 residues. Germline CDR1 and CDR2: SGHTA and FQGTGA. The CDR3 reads CASSLFGLYEQYF. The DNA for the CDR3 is TGTGCCAGCAGCTTATTTGGTCTCTACGAGCAGTACTTC.

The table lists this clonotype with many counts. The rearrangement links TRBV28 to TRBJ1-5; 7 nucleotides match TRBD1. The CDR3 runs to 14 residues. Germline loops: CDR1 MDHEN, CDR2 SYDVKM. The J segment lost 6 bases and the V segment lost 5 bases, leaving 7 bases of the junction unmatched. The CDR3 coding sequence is TGTGCCAGCAGTCGACGACAGGGAAGTCAGCCCCAGCATTTT. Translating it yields CASSRRQGSQPQHF.

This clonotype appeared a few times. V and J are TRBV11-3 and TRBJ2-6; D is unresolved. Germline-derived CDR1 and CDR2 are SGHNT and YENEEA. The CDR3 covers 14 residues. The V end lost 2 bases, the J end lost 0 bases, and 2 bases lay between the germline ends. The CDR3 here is CASSLSSGANVLTF. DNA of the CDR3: TGTGCCAGCAGCTTATCCTCTGGGGCCAACGTCCTGACTTTC.

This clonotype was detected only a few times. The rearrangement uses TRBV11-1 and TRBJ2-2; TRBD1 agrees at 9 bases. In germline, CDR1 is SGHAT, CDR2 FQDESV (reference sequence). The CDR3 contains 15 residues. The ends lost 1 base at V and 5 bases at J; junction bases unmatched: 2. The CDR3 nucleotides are TGTGCCAGCAGCTTAGGGACAGGGGTTACCGGGGAGCTGTTTTTT. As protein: CASSLGTGVTGELFF.

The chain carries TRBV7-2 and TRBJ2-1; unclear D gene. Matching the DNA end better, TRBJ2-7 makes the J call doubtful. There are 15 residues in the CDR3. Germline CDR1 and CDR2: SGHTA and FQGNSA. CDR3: CASSLKGNQWGEQYF. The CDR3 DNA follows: TGTGCCAGCAGCTTAAAGGGAAATCAATGGGGCGAGCAGTACTTC.

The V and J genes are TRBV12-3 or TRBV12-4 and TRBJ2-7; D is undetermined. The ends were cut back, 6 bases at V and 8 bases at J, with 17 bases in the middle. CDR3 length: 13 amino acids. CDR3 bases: TGTGCCAGCAGATCGTCCCTTTTTGGGAAGCAGTACTTC. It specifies CASRSSLFGKQYF.

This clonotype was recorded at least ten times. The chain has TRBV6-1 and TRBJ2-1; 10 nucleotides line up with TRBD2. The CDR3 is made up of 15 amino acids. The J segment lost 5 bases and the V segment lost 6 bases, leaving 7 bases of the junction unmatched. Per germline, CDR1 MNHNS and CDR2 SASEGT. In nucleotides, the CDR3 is TGTGCCAGCAGCGATCTGACTAGCGGGCACAATGAGCAGTTCTTC. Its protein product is CASSDLTSGHNEQFF.

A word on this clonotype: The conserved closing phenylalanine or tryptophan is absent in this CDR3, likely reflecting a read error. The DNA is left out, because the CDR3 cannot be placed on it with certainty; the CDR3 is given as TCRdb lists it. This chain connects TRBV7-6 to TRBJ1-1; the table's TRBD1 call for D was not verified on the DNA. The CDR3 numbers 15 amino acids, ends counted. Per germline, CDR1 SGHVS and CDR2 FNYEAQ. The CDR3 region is CASSPTDPYEQYFGP.

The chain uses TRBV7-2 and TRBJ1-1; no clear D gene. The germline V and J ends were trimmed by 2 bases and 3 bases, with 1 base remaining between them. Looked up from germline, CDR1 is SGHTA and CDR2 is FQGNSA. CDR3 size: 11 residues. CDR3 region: CASSLHTEAFF. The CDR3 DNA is TGTGCCAGCAGCTTACACACTGAAGCTTTCTTT.

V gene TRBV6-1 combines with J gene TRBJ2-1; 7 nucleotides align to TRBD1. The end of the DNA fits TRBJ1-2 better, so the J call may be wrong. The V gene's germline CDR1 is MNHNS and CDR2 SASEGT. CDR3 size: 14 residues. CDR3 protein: CASSEGTGLYGYTF. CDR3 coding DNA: TGTGCCAGCAGTGAAGGGACAGGCCTCTATGGCTACACCTTC.

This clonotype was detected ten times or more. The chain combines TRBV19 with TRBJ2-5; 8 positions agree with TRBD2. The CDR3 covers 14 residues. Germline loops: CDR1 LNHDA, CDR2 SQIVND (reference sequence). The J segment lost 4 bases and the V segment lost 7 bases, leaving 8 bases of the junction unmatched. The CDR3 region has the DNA TGTGCCAGTACTAGCGGGCTTATGGGAGAGACCCAGTACTTC. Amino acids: CASTSGLMGETQYF.

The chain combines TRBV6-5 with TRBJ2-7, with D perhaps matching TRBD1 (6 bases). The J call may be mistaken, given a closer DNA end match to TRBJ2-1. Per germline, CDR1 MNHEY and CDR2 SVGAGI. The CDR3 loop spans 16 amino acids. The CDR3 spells CASSITGLILTDTQFF. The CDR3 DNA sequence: TGTGCCAGCAGTATCACAGGGCTTATACTCACAGATACGCAGTTCTTC.

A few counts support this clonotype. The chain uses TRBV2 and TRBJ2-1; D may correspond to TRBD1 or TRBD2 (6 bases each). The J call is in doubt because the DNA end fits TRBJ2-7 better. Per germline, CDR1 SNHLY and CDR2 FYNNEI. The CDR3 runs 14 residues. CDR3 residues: CASKVAGHSYEQYF. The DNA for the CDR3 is TGTGCCAGCAAGGTGGCGGGACACTCCTACGAGCAGTACTTC.

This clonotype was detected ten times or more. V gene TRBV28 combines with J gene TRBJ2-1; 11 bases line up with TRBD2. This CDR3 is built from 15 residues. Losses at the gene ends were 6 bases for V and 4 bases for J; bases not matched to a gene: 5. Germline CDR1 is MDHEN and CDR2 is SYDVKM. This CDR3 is CASRRLAGPYNEQFF. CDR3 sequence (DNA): TGTGCCAGCAGAAGACTAGCGGGACCTTACAATGAGCAGTTCTTC.